These 29 T cell receptor beta chains originate from one sample sequenced in a study of T cells in Graves' hyperthyroidism and ophthalmopathy. The source material, RNA transcripts, was used to amplify TCR beta CDR3 regions. With the HTBI primer set, the TCR CDR3 went through a first round of RT-PCR. From the multiplex PCR reads, TCRdb called clonotypes with MiXCR, one entry per CDR3 protein. Here the sample spans hundreds of thousands of distinct CDR3 sequences, 11% to 15% being singletons. Sample: blood. All receptors derive from a woman younger than 30 with Graves' hyperthyroidism.

In this sample, this clonotype turned up a few times. V and J are TRBV30 and TRBJ1-1, with 8 nucleotides matching TRBD1. The CDR3 runs 13 residues. Trimming removed 3 bases from V and 6 bases from J; junction bases left unmatched: 6. Germline V lookup: CDR1 GTSNPN, CDR2 SVGIG (reference sequence). CDR3 coding DNA: TGTGCCTGGAGGGAGACAGGGGCTGCTGAAGCTTTCTTT. Amino acid sequence: CAWRETGAAEAFF.

This clonotype was seen repeatedly, ten times or more. The V gene is TRBV20-1, the J gene TRBJ1-4; the match to TRBD1 covers 8 bases. The CDR3 runs to 13 residues. The germline gives CDR1 DFQATT, CDR2 SNEGSKA (reference sequence). V shed 4 bases, J shed 8 bases, and the junction held 6 bases outside the gene matches. CDR3 loop: CSAKTGANEKLFF. CDR3 DNA: TGCAGTGCTAAGACAGGGGCGAACGAAAAACTGTTTTTT.

The sample holds many counts of this clonotype. This sequence joins TRBV30 and TRBJ2-2; D might be TRBD1 (6 bases). The CDR3 is made up of 17 amino acids. Trimming took off 2 bases at V and 2 bases at J, with 18 bases between the two ends. Germline V gives CDR1 GTSNPN, CDR2 SVGIG (reference sequence). CDR3 residues: CAWSQRQQGLNTGELFF. Here the CDR3 DNA reads TGTGCCTGGAGTCAAAGACAGCAGGGGCTAAACACCGGGGAGCTGTTTTTT. Full variable domain (missing parts from reference TRBV30 and TRBJ2-2): SQTIHQWPATLVQPVGSPLSLECTVEGTSNPNLYWYRQAAGRGLQLLFYSVGIGQISSEVPQNLSASRPQDRQFILSSKKLLLSDSGFYLCAWSQRQQGLNTGELFFGEGSRLTVL.

The chain uses TRBV11-2 and TRBJ1-1; D gene uncertain. The CDR3 consists of 12 residues. Trimming cost V 2 bases and J 7 bases, with 8 bases left between them. Germline CDR1 reads SGHAT; CDR2 reads FQNNGV. CDR3 coding DNA: TGTGCCAGCAGCTTACAAGGAAATGAAGCTTTCTTT. Its translation: CASSLQGNEAFF.

This clonotype was observed at least ten times. The chain joins TRBV20-1 to TRBJ2-1, with 10 bases fitting TRBD2. With V trimmed by 6 bases and J by 6 bases, 5 bases remained unmatched. CDR1 DFQATT and CDR2 SNEGSKA come from the germline V gene (reference sequence). CDR3 size: 13 residues. The CDR3: CSAGLAGVNEQFF. The CDR3 DNA follows: TGCAGTGCCGGGCTAGCGGGAGTCAATGAGCAGTTCTTC.

The rearrangement links TRBV6-1 to TRBJ1-1; D gene uncertain. Trimming shortened V by 4 bases and J by 7 bases, and 10 bases separated the two germline ends. The length of the CDR3 is 12 residues. CDR1 and CDR2 (germline): MNHNS, SASEGT. The DNA for the CDR3 is TGTGCCAGCAGTGTAAACGGTATTGAAGCTTTCTTT. Translation gives CASSVNGIEAFF.

This chain joins TRBV12-3 or TRBV12-4 and TRBJ2-5; a weak D match, TRBD2 (5 bases). V was clipped by 6 bases and J by 2 bases, with 13 bases between them. CDR3 length equals 14 residues. The chain's CDR3 is CASSSFRDQETQYF. In DNA form, the CDR3 reads TGTGCCAGCAGCTCCTTTCGGGATCAAGAGACCCAGTACTTC.

At least ten counts were recorded for this clonotype. The V gene is TRBV7-2, the J gene TRBJ2-3; 10 bases map to TRBD2. Germline V CDR1 and CDR2: SGHTA, FQGNSA. CDR3 length: 19 amino acids. Losses at the gene ends were 2 bases for V and 1 base for J; bases not matched to a gene: 12. CDR3 nucleotide sequence: TGTGCCAGCAGCTTAAGTAGAGCGGGAGGGCCAGCGGGCACAGATACGCAGTATTTT. The encoded protein is CASSLSRAGGPAGTDTQYF.

This clonotype has at least ten counts. The rearrangement uses TRBV30 and TRBJ2-1; D uncertain. V was trimmed by 5 bases and J by 6 bases, leaving 14 bases between them. Germline V gene sequence: CDR1 GTSNPN, CDR2 SVGIG (reference sequence). The CDR3 is 13 residues long. CDR3 bases: TGTGCCTGGGGCCACTCAACGCCCAATGAGCAGTTCTTC. This codes for CAWGHSTPNEQFF. The variable domain in full, completed from reference TRBV30 and TRBJ2-1, reads SQTIHQWPATLVQPVGSPLSLECTVEGTSNPNLYWYRQAAGRGLQLLFYSVGIGQISSEVPQNLSASRPQDRQFILSSKKLLLSDSGFYLCAWGHSTPNEQFFGPGTRLTVL.

The chain recombines TRBV13 with TRBJ1-3; maybe TRBD1 (5 bases). Trimming stripped 6 bases from V and 0 bases from J, with 9 bases between. The germline V gene encodes CDR1 PRHDT and CDR2 FYEKMQ (reference sequence). The CDR3 has 14 amino acids. CDR3 in amino acids: CASRPGHSGNTIYF. The CDR3 nucleotides read TGTGCCAGCAGACCTGGACACTCTGGAAACACCATATATTTT.

This clonotype was seen at least ten times. The chain joins TRBV28 to TRBJ1-1; D unclear. The CDR3 is 21 amino acids. V shed 4 bases and J shed 4 bases, with 34 bases lying between them. Germline lookup yields CDR1 MDHEN and CDR2 SYDVKM. This CDR3 reads CASSSFWSRQPYRIGITEAFF. The CDR3 nucleotides read TGTGCCAGCAGTTCCTTCTGGTCCCGGCAGCCCTACCGAATAGGTATCACTGAAGCTTTCTTT.

This chain's CDR3 is CASRKQGGSYEQYF. The DNA for the CDR3 is TGTGCCAGCAGGAAACAGGGGGGATCCTACGAGCAGTACTTC. The chain couples TRBV2 to TRBJ2-7, with 8 bases matching TRBD1. The CDR3 covers 14 residues. V shed 6 bases, J shed 1 base, and the junction held 5 bases outside the gene matches. Germline CDR1 SNHLY, CDR2 FYNNEI.

This clonotype came up many times. The gene calls are TRBV28 and TRBJ2-7, with a possible D match to TRBD1 (5 bases). The CDR3 has 14 residues. Trimming removed 4 bases from V and 2 bases from J, with 12 bases in between. In germline, CDR1 is MDHEN, CDR2 SYDVKM. The CDR3 region is CASSSMDKTYEQYF. DNA for the CDR3: TGTGCCAGCAGTTCCATGGACAAAACCTACGAGCAGTACTTC.

This clonotype was observed at least ten times. The CDR3 region is CASSPGGTPSGGTEAFF. In DNA form, the CDR3 reads TGTGCCAGCAGCCCCGGAGGTACCCCGAGTGGGGGCACTGAAGCTTTCTTT. The chain uses TRBV28 and TRBJ1-1; possible D gene TRBD1, 5 bases. The CDR3 runs to 17 residues. V was clipped by 6 bases and J by 4 bases, with 24 bases between them. Germline V gene lookup returns CDR1 MDHEN and CDR2 SYDVKM.

The genes are TRBV12-3 or TRBV12-4 and TRBJ2-5; 7 bases line up with TRBD1. This CDR3 comprises 15 residues. After removal of 7 bases from V and 0 bases from J, the junction contained 8 bases not matched to a gene. As DNA, the CDR3 is TGTGCCAGCAAACCGGGACAGTTTTACCAAGAGACCCAGTACTTC. It specifies CASKPGQFYQETQYF.

The chain has TRBV4-1 and TRBJ2-1; a weak D match, TRBD2 (6 bases). V was pared by 5 bases and J by 9 bases, with 14 bases between. CDR3 length: 13 residues. In germline, CDR1 is MGHRA, CDR2 YSYEKL. The CDR3 DNA is TGCGCCAGCAGCGATAATCCCGGGGGTGAGCAGTTCTTC. This codes for CASSDNPGGEQFF.

This clonotype came up many times. V gene TRBV12-3 or TRBV12-4 combines with J gene TRBJ2-5, with D perhaps matching TRBD1 or TRBD2 (6 bases each). Trimming took off 3 bases at V and 4 bases at J, with 15 bases between the two ends. The CDR3 totals 15 residues. The CDR3 DNA sequence: TGTGCCAGCAGTTTCCAATGGGGGGCTGGAGAGACCCAGTACTTC. Translation gives CASSFQWGAGETQYF.

The sample holds a few counts of this clonotype. The J gene is TRBJ2-6, the V gene TRBV20-1, with TRBD2 as a possible D gene (5 bases). Germline values: CDR1 DFQATT, CDR2 SNEGSKA (reference sequence). The CDR3 has 15 residues. The V and J ends lost 3 bases and 0 bases respectively, with 9 bases between them. In nucleotides, the CDR3 is TGCAGTGCTAGGCTGGGGAGCTCTGGGGCCAACGTCCTGACTTTC. Protein sequence: CSARLGSSGANVLTF.

This clonotype was seen many times. V usage is TRBV11-2 and J usage is TRBJ2-1, with D perhaps TRBD1 or TRBD2 (5 bases each). Germline V gene data show CDR1 as SGHAT and CDR2 as FQNNGV. The V and J ends lost 7 bases and 2 bases respectively, with 18 bases between them. The CDR3 is 16 residues long. CDR3 nucleotide sequence: TGTGCCAGCAACCCGGGACGGTGGCTTACCTACAATGAGCAGTTCTTC. Translation gives CASNPGRWLTYNEQFF.

Here the CDR3 DNA reads TGTGCCTCCGGGAATCCTCTGGGGAATGAGCAGTTCTTC. Its translation: CASGNPLGNEQFF. The chain joins TRBV24-1 to TRBJ2-1, with D possibly being TRBD2 (5 bases). Trimming pared 12 bases from V and 7 bases from J, leaving 18 bases between. The CDR3 consists of 13 residues. In germline, CDR1 is KGHDR, CDR2 SFDVKD.

The rearrangement uses TRBV19 and TRBJ1-4; D possibly corresponds to TRBD1 (6 bases). Trimming shortened V by 6 bases and J by 6 bases, and 17 bases separated the two germline ends. The CDR3 sequence is 15 residues long. Germline CDR1 LNHDA, CDR2 SQIVND (reference sequence). This CDR3 is CASSPPGTRDEKLFF. Here the CDR3 DNA reads TGTGCCAGTAGCCCTCCCGGGACACGAGATGAAAAACTGTTTTTT.

The gene calls are TRBV3-1 and TRBJ1-5, with 8 positions matching TRBD1. The CDR3 has 15 amino acids. The junction had 11 bases not matched to a gene; V was cut back by 4 bases and J by 9 bases. Germline CDR1 is LGHDT and CDR2 is YNNKEL (reference sequence). CDR3 sequence (DNA): TGTGCCAGCAGCCCCCGGACAGGGACCCTTTCGCCCCAGCATTTT. Translated, it gives CASSPRTGTLSPQHF.

In its sample, this clonotype was seen many times. The V and J genes are TRBV2 and TRBJ2-1, with 8 nucleotides matching TRBD2. J gave up 2 bases and V 6 bases, and 6 bases lay outside the gene matches. The CDR3 covers 15 residues. Germline CDR1 and CDR2: SNHLY and FYNNEI. CDR3 sequence (DNA): TGTGCCAGCAGCTCTTCGGGACTAGCCTACAATGAGCAGTTCTTC. Encoded protein: CASSSSGLAYNEQFF.

This clonotype has ten or more counts. This sequence joins TRBV13 and TRBJ2-1; TRBD2 matches at 10 bases. This CDR3 contains 15 residues. The junction had 3 bases not matched to a gene; V was cut back by 4 bases and J by 3 bases. Germline CDR1 reads PRHDT; CDR2 reads FYEKMQ (reference sequence). The CDR3 protein is CASSSAGGNYNEQFF. In nucleotides, the CDR3 is TGTGCCAGCAGCTCAGCGGGAGGGAACTACAATGAGCAGTTCTTC.

This clonotype was picked up many times. The CDR3 sequence is CASSPREDEQYF. The CDR3 DNA follows: TGCGCCAGCAGCCCCCGGGAAGACGAGCAGTACTTC. The chain is built from TRBV4-1 and TRBJ2-7; perhaps TRBD2 as D (5 bases). V was cut by 4 bases and J by 5 bases, with 9 bases left in between. The CDR3 totals 12 residues. Germline V gene lookup returns CDR1 MGHRA and CDR2 YSYEKL.

At least ten counts were recorded for this clonotype. The chain combines TRBV18 with TRBJ2-7; 7 bases line up with TRBD1. CDR1 KGHSH and CDR2 LQKENI come from the germline V gene. J gave up 4 bases and V 3 bases, and 9 bases lay outside the gene matches. This CDR3 is 15 amino acids long. Here the CDR3 DNA reads TGTGCCAGCTCACCTCTCGAAACAGGGGTTTACGAGCAGTACTTC. It encodes CASSPLETGVYEQYF.

V is TRBV2 and J is TRBJ2-7, with 8 bases identical to TRBD2. The V segment lost 5 bases and the J segment 5 bases; nucleotides outside the gene matches: 5. CDR1 SNHLY and CDR2 FYNNEI come from the germline V gene. This CDR3 spans 13 amino acids. Here the CDR3 DNA reads TGTGCCAGCAGTTTGGGACTAGTGGACGAGCAGTACTTC. Translated, it gives CASSLGLVDEQYF.

This clonotype appeared a few times. The chain carries TRBV5-1 and TRBJ2-7, with D hard to call. V lost 2 bases to trimming and J lost 6 bases, with 12 bases between them. The germline V gene encodes CDR1 SGHRS and CDR2 YFSETQ. This CDR3 has 13 amino acids. The CDR3 loop is CASSLTVAGEQYF. In nucleotides, the CDR3 is TGCGCCAGCAGCTTAACGGTAGCTGGCGAGCAGTACTTC. Variable domain in full (rest from reference TRBV5-1 and TRBJ2-7): KAGVTQTPRYLIKTRGQQVTLSCSPISGHRSVSWYQQTPGQGLQFLFEYFSETQRNKGNFPGRFSGRQFSNSRSEMNVSTLELGDSALYLCASSLTVAGEQYFGPGTRLTVT.

This clonotype was found many times. This chain uses TRBV20-1 with TRBJ2-3; D ambiguous. The CDR3 runs to 13 residues. Germline CDR1 DFQATT, CDR2 SNEGSKA (reference sequence). Trimming cost V 7 bases and J 2 bases, with 13 bases left between them. DNA for the CDR3: TGCAGTGTTGAGCGAGCTCACACAGATACGCAGTATTTT. Its protein is CSVERAHTDTQYF.